This T cell receptor (beta chain) originates from a study of post-analysis software for immune sequencing data. Whole-study context: Some patients lacked subtype; others had relapsing-remitting, secondary progressive or progressive-relapsing disease.

Prepared libraries of TCR beta cDNA carried unique molecular identifiers. Input amounts of roughly 0.85 to 10 million T cells were used. These gave 500,000 or so cDNA molecules, so each molecule approximated one T cell. TCRdb fed the PCR reads into MiXCR, producing one record per CDR3 protein. This table holds roughly 870,000 distinct CDR3 sequences, around 53% found once. Germline lookup yields CDR1 SGHRS and CDR2 YFSETQ. The ends were cut back, 4 bases at V and 2 bases at J, with 12 bases in the middle. The CDR3 runs to 14 residues. The count of this clonotype is one. Antigen specificity is unknown. Study-wide results and caveats: Patients had higher frequencies than controls of roughly 5 TRBV segments, including TRBV5-6, TRBV5-1 and TRBV20-1. Controls had significantly higher normalized Chao1 diversity than multiple sclerosis patients.

The clonotype was recovered from a girl aged 10 to 17 with multiple sclerosis. This chain uses TRBV5-1 with TRBJ2-5; no clear D. The sequenced sample consisted of blood. Written as DNA, the CDR3 is TGCGCCAGCAGCCCCGCAGGTTTTCAAGAGACCCAGTACTTC. This gives the protein CASSPAGFQETQYF. Full variable domain (missing parts from reference TRBV5-1 and TRBJ2-5): KAGVTQTPRYLIKTRGQQVTLSCSPISGHRSVSWYQQTPGQGLQFLFEYFSETQRNKGNFPGRFSGRQFSNSRSEMNVSTLELGDSALYLCASSPAGFQETQYFGPGTRLLVL.